Each of the 10 T cell receptor beta chains below was sequenced from the same sample in a study of blood T cell repertoires in COVID-19. The protocol was immunoSEQ multiplex PCR, while the TCRdb copy is restricted to in-frame clones and leaves out a portion. The repertoire consists of some 350,000 clones, with roughly 90% occurring once and the leading ten covering 6.5%. The sequenced material came from peripheral blood. Every receptor here comes from a young man with active or convalescent COVID-19.

V is TRBV6-5 and J is TRBJ1-2, with D possibly being TRBD1 (5 bases). This CDR3 contains 14 residues. The germline V gene has CDR1 MNHEY and CDR2 SVGAGI. V lost 7 bases, J lost 7 bases, and 19 bases lay in between. CDR3 region: CASNLRGGDGGYTF. The CDR3 DNA reads TGTGCCAGCAATTTGCGGGGGGGAGATGGTGGCTACACCTTC.

This CDR3 is CASSQDFSLAGYEQYF. CDR3 nucleotide sequence: TGCGCCAGCAGCCAAGATTTTAGCCTAGCCGGCTACGAGCAGTACTTC. The gene calls are TRBV4-3 and TRBJ2-7, with D tentatively TRBD2 (5 bases). The CDR3 totals 16 residues. Germline CDR1 and CDR2: LGHNA and YSLEER. Trimming removed 0 bases at V and 3 bases at J, with 15 bases between.

The gene calls are TRBV5-1 and TRBJ2-2; D might be TRBD2 (7 bases). Germline CDR1 SGHRS, CDR2 YFSETQ. The CDR3 consists of 17 residues. With 2 bases removed from V and 0 bases from J, the gap between germline ends came to 14 bases. The CDR3 sequence is CASSLSGGRANTGELFF. CDR3 nucleotide sequence: TGCGCCAGCAGCTTATCGGGGGGCAGAGCGAACACCGGGGAGCTGTTTTTT. The full variable domain, completed using reference TRBV5-1 and TRBJ2-2, is KAGVTQTPRYLIKTRGQQVTLSCSPISGHRSVSWYQQTPGQGLQFLFEYFSETQRNKGNFPGRFSGRQFSNSRSEMNVSTLELGDSALYLCASSLSGGRANTGELFFGEGSRLTVL.

The rearrangement uses TRBV28 and TRBJ2-3; 12 nucleotides align to TRBD2. After removal of 4 bases from V and 2 bases from J, the junction contained 4 bases not matched to a gene. From germline, CDR1 is MDHEN and CDR2 SYDVKM. The CDR3 has 16 residues. In DNA, the CDR3 is TGTGCCAGCAGTTCTAGACTAGCGGGAGACACAGATACGCAGTATTTT. Protein product: CASSSRLAGDTDTQYF.

The gene calls are TRBV6-6 and TRBJ1-5; a weak D match, TRBD1 (6 bases). Trimming stripped 6 bases from V and 7 bases from J, with 13 bases between. The CDR3 totals 13 residues. Germline V CDR1 and CDR2: MNHNY, SVGAGI (reference sequence). The CDR3 loop reads CASRETGKQPQHF. In DNA, the CDR3 is TGTGCCAGCAGGGAGACAGGAAAGCAGCCCCAGCATTTT.

The V and J genes are TRBV7-2 and TRBJ1-2; no definite D call. CDR3 length: 14 residues. The germline V gene encodes CDR1 SGHTA and CDR2 FQGNSA. The V and J ends lost 6 bases and 3 bases respectively, with 14 bases between them. CDR3 in amino acids: CASSRQVLDYGYTF. DNA of the CDR3: TGTGCCAGCAGTCGGCAGGTTTTAGACTATGGCTACACCTTC.

The chain carries TRBV6-5 and TRBJ1-5; D may be TRBD1 (5 bases). The CDR3 sequence is 13 residues long. Germline CDR1 is MNHEY and CDR2 is SVGAGI. V was shortened by 10 bases and J by 6 bases, with 16 bases between the two germline ends. The CDR3 here is CATKRTGGQPQHF. The CDR3 nucleotides read TGTGCCACCAAGAGGACGGGGGGTCAGCCCCAGCATTTT.

This clone was counted a single time. An end of the junction differs from the germline gene, which may be a read error. This sequence joins TRBV28 and TRBJ2-7; weak D call: TRBD1 (5 bases). Per the germline V gene, CDR1 is MDHEN and CDR2 is SYDVKM. This CDR3 region has 12 residues. The CDR3, as DNA: TGTGCCAGCAGTCCACAGGCCAGGATCCAGGACTTC. Its translation: CASSPQARIQDF. Based on the CDR3 plus reference TRBV28 and TRBJ2-7, the full variable domain is DVKVTQSSRYLVKRTGEKVFLECVQDMDHENMFWYRQDPGLGLRLIYFSYDVKMKEKGDIPEGYSVSREKKERFSLILESASTNQTSMYLCASSPQARIQDFGPGTRLTVT.

CDR3 protein: CSVEDGIGGGNTIYF. In DNA, the CDR3 is TGCAGCGTTGAAGATGGGATAGGAGGTGGAAACACCATATATTTT. This sequence joins TRBV29-1 and TRBJ1-3; D ambiguous. The V gene lost 0 bases and the J gene lost 3 bases, with 12 bases spanning the gap. There are 15 residues in the CDR3. Per germline, CDR1 SQVTM and CDR2 ANQGSEA.

The chain links TRBV27 to TRBJ2-1; 10 bases align to TRBD2. There are 15 residues in the CDR3. CDR1 is MNHEY and CDR2 is SMNVEV in the germline V gene (reference sequence). V was clipped by 4 bases and J by 7 bases; unmatched bases: 7. The CDR3 sequence: CASSYSGGGRNEQFF. As DNA, the CDR3 is TGTGCCAGCAGTTACAGCGGGGGGGGTCGAAATGAGCAGTTCTTC.